This T cell receptor (beta chain) was identified during a study of cytotoxic CD8 clonotypes in ibrutinib-treated CLL. A remark on this clone: What it binds is not known.

Between the trimmed V and J ends, which lost 0 bases and 3 bases, there was a span of 6 bases. This CDR3 is built from 13 residues. The V gene's germline CDR1 is SGHAT and CDR2 FQNNGV. General study results and limits: Clonality was higher at baseline than in age-matched healthy donors and tracked circulating CD8+ T-cell counts.

Profiled with immunoSEQ multiplex PCR; TCRdb holds only in-frame clones, not every one. The table records 150,000 to 200,000 clones, roughly 90% of them present only once. The specimen was PBMCs, collected at disease progression, from a patient treated with ibrutinib. V is TRBV11-2 and J is TRBJ2-7; no firm D call. This TCR came from a human donor with chronic lymphocytic leukemia. The CDR3 region has the DNA TGTGCCAGCAGCTTAGACACAGTCTACGAGCAGTACTTC. Protein sequence: CASSLDTVYEQYF.